This T cell receptor (beta chain) was captured in a study of long-term antiretroviral therapy in people with HIV. Researchers ran immunoSEQ v3.0 at survey level. Method: immunoSEQ multiplex PCR; TCRdb's copy keeps in-frame clones and lacks some. Found here are about 13,000 clones, 80% of them singletons; the top ten hold around 13%. Trimming took 2 bases from V and 11 from J, leaving 18 bases between them. This CDR3 region has 14 residues. Looked up from germline, CDR1 is MNHEY and CDR2 is SVGAGI. Notes on this clone: The target antigen is unknown.

Points from the study as a whole: Possibly under older ART regimens, blood was drawn between about 2003 and 2018. Repertoire dominance by clones expanded before ART was seen at all time points.

The source was unsorted PBMCs, collected 3.2 years before starting antiretroviral therapy. The rearrangement links TRBV6-5 to TRBJ1-1; TRBD1 might be the D (6 bases). This TCR came from a man in his forties or fifties with HIV. CDR3 sequence reads: CASSYGGTSAQAFF. DNA of the CDR3: TGTGCCAGCAGTTACGGGGGGACATCCGCACAGGCTTTCTTT.